These 5 T cell receptor beta chains were all obtained from the same sample, sequenced in a study of T-cell memory formation after mild COVID-19. TCRdb re-analysed the 5' RACE reads in MiXCR, keeping a single row per CDR3 protein. The sample lists approximately 340,000 distinct CDR3 sequences, approximately 15% occurring once. Material for sequencing was PBMCs or a T cell subset sorted from them (not recorded which). The origin of the receptors is a man aged 18 to 35 who had mild COVID-19 (a few samples of this study predate the infection). Cell type and time point are not known.

The chain links TRBV12-3 or TRBV12-4 to TRBJ2-7; D call uncertain. The CDR3 contains 12 residues. The V gene lost 2 bases and the J gene lost 2 bases, with 4 bases spanning the gap. CDR3 nucleotides: TGTGCCAGCAGTTTACACACCTACGAGCAGTACTTC. Translation: CASSLHTYEQYF.

This sequence joins TRBV7-2 and TRBJ2-3; TRBD2 matches 9 bases. There are 17 residues in the CDR3. CDR1 is SGHTA and CDR2 is FQGNSA in the germline V gene. With V trimmed by 0 bases and J by 2 bases, 6 bases remained unmatched. Written as DNA, the CDR3 is TGTGCCAGCAGCTTAGCGCAAGGACTAGCGCACACAGATACGCAGTATTTT. Translating gives CASSLAQGLAHTDTQYF. Together with reference TRBV7-2 and TRBJ2-3, the CDR3 gives the full variable domain: GAGVSQSPSNKVTEKGKDVELRCDPISGHTALYWYRQSLGQGLEFLIYFQGNSAPDKSGLPSDRFSAERTGGSVSTLTIQRTQQEDSAVYLCASSLAQGLAHTDTQYFGPGTRLTVL.

This clonotype was recorded at least ten times. The chain is built from TRBV7-9 and TRBJ2-7; D may be TRBD2 (6 bases). This CDR3 spans 15 amino acids. Per the germline V gene, CDR1 is SEHNR and CDR2 is FQNEAQ (reference sequence). V was clipped by 5 bases and J by 3 bases, with 17 bases between them. CDR3: CASSPKLAKGYEQYF. CDR3 sequence (DNA): TGTGCCAGCAGCCCGAAACTAGCTAAAGGCTACGAGCAGTACTTC.

The chain uses TRBV7-9 and TRBJ1-1, with D hard to call. Between the trimmed V and J ends, which lost 4 bases and 5 bases, there was a span of 11 bases. There are 13 residues in the CDR3. Germline CDR1 is SEHNR and CDR2 is FQNEAQ (reference sequence). The CDR3 protein is CASSSFAETEAFF. As DNA, the CDR3 is TGTGCCAGCAGCTCATTTGCGGAGACTGAAGCTTTCTTT. Full variable domain (remainder filled in from reference TRBV7-9 and TRBJ1-1): DTGVSQNPRHKITKRGQNVTFRCDPISEHNRLYWYRQTLGQGPEFLTYFQNEAQLEKSRLLSDRFSAERPKGSFSTLEIQRTEQGDSAMYLCASSSFAETEAFFGQGTRLTVV.

As for this clonotype: Germline and junction disagree at one end, which may indicate a read error. This rearrangement joins TRBV7-7 to TRBJ2-2; no firm D call. The CDR3 loop spans 13 amino acids. The germline V gene encodes CDR1 SSHAT and CDR2 FNYEAQ (reference sequence). The CDR3 protein is CASSLGPSGELFF. DNA of the CDR3: TGTGCTAGCAGCTTAGGACCCAGCGGGGAGCTGTTTTTT.